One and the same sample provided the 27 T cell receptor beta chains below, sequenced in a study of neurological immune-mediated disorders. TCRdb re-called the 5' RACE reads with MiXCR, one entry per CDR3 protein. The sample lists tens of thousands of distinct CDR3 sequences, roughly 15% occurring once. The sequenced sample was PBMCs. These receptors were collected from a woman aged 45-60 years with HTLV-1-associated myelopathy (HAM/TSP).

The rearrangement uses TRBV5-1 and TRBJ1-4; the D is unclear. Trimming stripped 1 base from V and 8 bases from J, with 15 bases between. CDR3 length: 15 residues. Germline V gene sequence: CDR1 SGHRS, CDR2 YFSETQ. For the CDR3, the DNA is TGCGCCAGCAGCTTGATTCGCCTCACGGGAGAAAAACTGTTTTTT. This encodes CASSLIRLTGEKLFF. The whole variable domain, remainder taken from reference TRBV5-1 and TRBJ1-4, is KAGVTQTPRYLIKTRGQQVTLSCSPISGHRSVSWYQQTPGQGLQFLFEYFSETQRNKGNFPGRFSGRQFSNSRSEMNVSTLELGDSALYLCASSLIRLTGEKLFFGSGTQLSVL.

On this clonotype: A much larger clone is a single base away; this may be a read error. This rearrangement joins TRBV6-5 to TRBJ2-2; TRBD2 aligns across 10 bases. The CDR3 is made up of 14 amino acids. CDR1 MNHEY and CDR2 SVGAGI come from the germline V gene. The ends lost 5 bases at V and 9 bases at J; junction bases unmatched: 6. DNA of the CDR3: TGTGCCAGCAGTATAGCGGGGGGAACCAGGGAGCTGTTTTTT. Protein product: CASSIAGGTRELFF.

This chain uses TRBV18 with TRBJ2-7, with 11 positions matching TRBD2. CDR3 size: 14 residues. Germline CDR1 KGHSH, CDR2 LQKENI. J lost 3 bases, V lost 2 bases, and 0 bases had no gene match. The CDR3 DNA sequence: TGTGCCAGCTCACCAGGGACTAGCGGCTACGAGCAGTACTTC. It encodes CASSPGTSGYEQYF.

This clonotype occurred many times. CDR3 in amino acids: CASSSLGNTEAFF. DNA of the CDR3: TGCGCCAGCAGCTCCTTGGGGAACACTGAAGCTTTCTTT. V usage is TRBV5-1 and J usage is TRBJ1-1, with no clear D. This CDR3 contains 13 residues. Germline CDR1 is SGHRS and CDR2 is YFSETQ. Trimming left V 3 bases short and J 1 base short, with 7 bases between.

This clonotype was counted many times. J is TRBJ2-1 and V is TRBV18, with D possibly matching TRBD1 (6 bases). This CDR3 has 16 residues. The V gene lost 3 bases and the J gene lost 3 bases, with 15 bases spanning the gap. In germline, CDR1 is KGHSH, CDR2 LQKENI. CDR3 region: CASSPNGQPLYNEQFF. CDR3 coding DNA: TGTGCCAGCTCACCTAACGGACAGCCACTCTACAATGAGCAGTTCTTC.

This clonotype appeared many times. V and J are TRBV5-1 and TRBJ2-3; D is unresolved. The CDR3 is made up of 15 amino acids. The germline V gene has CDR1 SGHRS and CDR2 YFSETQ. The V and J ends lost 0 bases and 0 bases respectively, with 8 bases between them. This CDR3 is CASSLAVLSTDTQYF. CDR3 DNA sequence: TGCGCCAGCAGCTTGGCCGTACTCAGCACAGATACGCAGTATTTT.

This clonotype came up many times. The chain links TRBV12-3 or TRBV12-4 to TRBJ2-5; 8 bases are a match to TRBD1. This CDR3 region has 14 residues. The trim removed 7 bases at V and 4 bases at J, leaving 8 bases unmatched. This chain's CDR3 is CASTVTGGTETQYF. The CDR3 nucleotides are TGTGCCAGCACCGTTACAGGGGGTACAGAGACCCAGTACTTC.

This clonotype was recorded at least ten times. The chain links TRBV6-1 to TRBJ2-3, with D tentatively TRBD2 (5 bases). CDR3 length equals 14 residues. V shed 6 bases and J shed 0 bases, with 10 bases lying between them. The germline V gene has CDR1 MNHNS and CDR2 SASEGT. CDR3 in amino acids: CASRRAASTDTQYF. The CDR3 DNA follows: TGTGCCAGCAGGCGGGCAGCAAGCACAGATACGCAGTATTTT.

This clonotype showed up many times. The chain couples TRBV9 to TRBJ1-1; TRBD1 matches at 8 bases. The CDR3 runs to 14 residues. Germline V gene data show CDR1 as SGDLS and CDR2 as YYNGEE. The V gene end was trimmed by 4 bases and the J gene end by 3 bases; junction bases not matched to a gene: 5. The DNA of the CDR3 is TGTGCCAGCAGCTTTCAGGGGGCCGACACTGAAGCTTTCTTT. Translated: CASSFQGADTEAFF.

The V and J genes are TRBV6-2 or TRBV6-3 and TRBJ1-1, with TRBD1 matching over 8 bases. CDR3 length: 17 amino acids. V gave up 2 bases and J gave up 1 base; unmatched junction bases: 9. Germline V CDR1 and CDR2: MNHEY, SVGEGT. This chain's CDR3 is CASSYLQIGTGNTEAFF. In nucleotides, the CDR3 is TGTGCCAGCAGTTACCTCCAAATCGGGACAGGGAACACTGAAGCTTTCTTT.

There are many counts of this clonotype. The chain's CDR3 is CASSLGWGSYGYTF. In nucleotides, the CDR3 is TGTGCCAGCAGCTTAGGATGGGGCTCATATGGCTACACCTTC. This chain connects TRBV13 to TRBJ1-2, with D maybe TRBD1 (5 bases). Germline-derived CDR1 and CDR2 are PRHDT and FYEKMQ (reference sequence). V was trimmed by 0 bases and J by 5 bases, leaving 10 bases between them. This CDR3 contains 14 residues.

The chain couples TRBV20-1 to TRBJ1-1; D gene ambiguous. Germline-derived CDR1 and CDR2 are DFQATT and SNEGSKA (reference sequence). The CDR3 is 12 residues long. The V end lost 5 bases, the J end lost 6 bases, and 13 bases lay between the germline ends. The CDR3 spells CSAVGFTSEAFF. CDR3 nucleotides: TGCAGTGCTGTGGGGTTCACTTCTGAAGCTTTCTTT.

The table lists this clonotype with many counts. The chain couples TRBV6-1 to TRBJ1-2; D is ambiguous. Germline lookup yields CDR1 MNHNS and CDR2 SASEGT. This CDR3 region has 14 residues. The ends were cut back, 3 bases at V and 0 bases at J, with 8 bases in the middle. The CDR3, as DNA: TGTGCCAGCAGTGATCTGACTTCTAACTATGGCTACACCTTC. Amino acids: CASSDLTSNYGYTF.

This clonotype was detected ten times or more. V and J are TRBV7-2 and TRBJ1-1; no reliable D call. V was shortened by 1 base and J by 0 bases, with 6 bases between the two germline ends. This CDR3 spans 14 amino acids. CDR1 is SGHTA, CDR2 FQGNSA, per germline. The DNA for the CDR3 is TGTGCCAGCAGCTTAGAGGCGCTGAACACTGAAGCTTTCTTT. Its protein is CASSLEALNTEAFF.

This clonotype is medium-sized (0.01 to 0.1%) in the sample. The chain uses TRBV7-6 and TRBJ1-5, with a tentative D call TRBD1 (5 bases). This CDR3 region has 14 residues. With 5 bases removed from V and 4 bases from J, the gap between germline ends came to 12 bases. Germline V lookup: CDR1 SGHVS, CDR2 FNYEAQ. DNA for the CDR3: TGTGCCAGCAGCCCTGGTCGGGGGAATCAGCCCCAGCATTTT. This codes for CASSPGRGNQPQHF.

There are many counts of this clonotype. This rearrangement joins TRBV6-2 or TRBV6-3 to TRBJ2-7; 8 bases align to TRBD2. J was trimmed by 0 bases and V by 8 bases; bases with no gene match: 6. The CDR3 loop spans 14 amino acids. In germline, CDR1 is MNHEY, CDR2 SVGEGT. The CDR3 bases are TGTGCCAGCTCGAATAGCGGGGTCTCCTACGAGCAGTACTTC. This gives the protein CASSNSGVSYEQYF.

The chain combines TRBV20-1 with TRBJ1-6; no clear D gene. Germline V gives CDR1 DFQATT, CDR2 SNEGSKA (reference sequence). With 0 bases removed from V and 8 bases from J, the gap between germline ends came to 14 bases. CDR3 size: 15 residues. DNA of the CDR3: TGCAGTGCTAGAGATAACCGGTCCATCGATTCACCCCTCCACTTT. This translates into CSARDNRSIDSPLHF.

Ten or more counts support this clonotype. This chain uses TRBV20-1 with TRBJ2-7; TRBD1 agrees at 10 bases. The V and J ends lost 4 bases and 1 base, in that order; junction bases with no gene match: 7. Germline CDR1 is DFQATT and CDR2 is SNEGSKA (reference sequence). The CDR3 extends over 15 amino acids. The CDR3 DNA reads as TGCAGTGCTAATCCCGGGACAGGGGATTCCTACGAGCAGTACTTC. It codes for CSANPGTGDSYEQYF.

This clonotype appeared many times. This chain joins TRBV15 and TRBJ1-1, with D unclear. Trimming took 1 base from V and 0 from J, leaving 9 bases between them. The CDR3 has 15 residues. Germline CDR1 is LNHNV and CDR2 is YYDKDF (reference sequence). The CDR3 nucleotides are TGTGCCACCAGCAGAGTTCGACTGATGAACACTGAAGCTTTCTTT. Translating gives CATSRVRLMNTEAFF.

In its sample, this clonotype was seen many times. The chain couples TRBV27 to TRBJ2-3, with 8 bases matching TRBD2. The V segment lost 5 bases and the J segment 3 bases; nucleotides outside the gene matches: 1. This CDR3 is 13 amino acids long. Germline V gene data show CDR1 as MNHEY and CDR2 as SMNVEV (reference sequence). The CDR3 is CASSREGTDTQYF. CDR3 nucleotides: TGTGCCAGCAGTCGGGAGGGGACAGATACGCAGTATTTT.

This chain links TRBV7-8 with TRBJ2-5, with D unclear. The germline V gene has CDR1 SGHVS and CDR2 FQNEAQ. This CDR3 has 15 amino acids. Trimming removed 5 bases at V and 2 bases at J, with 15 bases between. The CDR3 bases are TGTGCCAGCAGCCCGCTGGGGTCAATACAAGAGACCCAGTACTTC. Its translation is CASSPLGSIQETQYF.

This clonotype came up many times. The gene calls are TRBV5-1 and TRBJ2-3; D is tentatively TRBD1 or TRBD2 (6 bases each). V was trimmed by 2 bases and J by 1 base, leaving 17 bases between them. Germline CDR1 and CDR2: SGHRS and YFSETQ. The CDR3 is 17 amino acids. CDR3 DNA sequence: TGCGCCAGCAGCTTCCTCCCACCGGGGGCTGGCACAGATACGCAGTATTTT. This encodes CASSFLPPGAGTDTQYF. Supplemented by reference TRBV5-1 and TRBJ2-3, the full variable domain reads KAGVTQTPRYLIKTRGQQVTLSCSPISGHRSVSWYQQTPGQGLQFLFEYFSETQRNKGNFPGRFSGRQFSNSRSEMNVSTLELGDSALYLCASSFLPPGAGTDTQYFGPGTRLTVL.

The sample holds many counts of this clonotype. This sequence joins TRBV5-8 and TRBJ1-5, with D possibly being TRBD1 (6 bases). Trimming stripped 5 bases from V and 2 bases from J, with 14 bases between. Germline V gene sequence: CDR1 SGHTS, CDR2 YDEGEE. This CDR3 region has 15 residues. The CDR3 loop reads CASRRPGAGNQPQHF. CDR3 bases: TGTGCCAGCAGACGTCCAGGGGCTGGCAATCAGCCCCAGCATTTT.

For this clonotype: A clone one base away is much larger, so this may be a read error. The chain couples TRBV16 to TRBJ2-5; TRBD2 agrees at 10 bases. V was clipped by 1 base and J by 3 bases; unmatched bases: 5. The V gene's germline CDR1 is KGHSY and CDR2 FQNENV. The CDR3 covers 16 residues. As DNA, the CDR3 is TGTGCCAGCAGCCAATTGGTGCTAGCGGGAGAAGAGACCCAGTACTTC. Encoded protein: CASSQLVLAGEETQYF.

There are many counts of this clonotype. The CDR3: CASSYEDRGGGQPQHF. The CDR3 nucleotides read TGTGCCAGCAGTTACGAAGACAGGGGCGGGGGTCAGCCCCAGCATTTT. The J gene is TRBJ1-5, the V gene TRBV6-2 or TRBV6-3; TRBD1 matches 8 bases. Trimming removed 2 bases from V and 6 bases from J; junction bases left unmatched: 9. The CDR3 runs to 16 residues. From germline, CDR1 is MNHEY and CDR2 SVGEGT.

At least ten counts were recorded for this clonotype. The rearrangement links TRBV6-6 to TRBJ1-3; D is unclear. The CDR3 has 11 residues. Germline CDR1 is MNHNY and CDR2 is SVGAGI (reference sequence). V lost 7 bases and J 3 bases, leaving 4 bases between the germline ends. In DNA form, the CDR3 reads TGTGCCAGCAATTATGGAAACACCATATATTTT. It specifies CASNYGNTIYF.

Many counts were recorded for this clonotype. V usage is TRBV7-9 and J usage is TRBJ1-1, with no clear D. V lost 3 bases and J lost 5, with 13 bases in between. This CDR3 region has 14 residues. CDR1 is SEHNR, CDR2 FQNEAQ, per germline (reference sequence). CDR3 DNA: TGTGCCAGCAGCTTCAAAGGGCATGGAACTGAAGCTTTCTTT. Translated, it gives CASSFKGHGTEAFF.